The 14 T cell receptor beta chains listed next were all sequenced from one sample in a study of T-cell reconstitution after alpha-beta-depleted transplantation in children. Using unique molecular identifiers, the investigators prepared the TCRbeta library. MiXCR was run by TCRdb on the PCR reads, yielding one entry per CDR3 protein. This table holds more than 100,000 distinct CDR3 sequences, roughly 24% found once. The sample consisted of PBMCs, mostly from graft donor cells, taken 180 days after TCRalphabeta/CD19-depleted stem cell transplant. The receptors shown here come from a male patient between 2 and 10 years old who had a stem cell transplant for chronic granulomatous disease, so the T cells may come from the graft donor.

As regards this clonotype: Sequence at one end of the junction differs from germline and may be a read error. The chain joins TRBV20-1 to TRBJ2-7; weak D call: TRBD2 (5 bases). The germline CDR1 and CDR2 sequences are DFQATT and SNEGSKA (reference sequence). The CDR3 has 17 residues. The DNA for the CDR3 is TGCTGTGCTAGAGATTCCATGGGGAGAGAATCGACCTACGAGCAGTACTTC. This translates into CCARDSMGRESTYEQYF.

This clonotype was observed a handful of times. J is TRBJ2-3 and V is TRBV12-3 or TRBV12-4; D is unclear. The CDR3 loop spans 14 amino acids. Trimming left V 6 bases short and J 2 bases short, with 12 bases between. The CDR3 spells CASSLGWATDTQYF. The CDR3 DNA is TGTGCCAGCAGCCTAGGCTGGGCCACAGATACGCAGTATTTT.

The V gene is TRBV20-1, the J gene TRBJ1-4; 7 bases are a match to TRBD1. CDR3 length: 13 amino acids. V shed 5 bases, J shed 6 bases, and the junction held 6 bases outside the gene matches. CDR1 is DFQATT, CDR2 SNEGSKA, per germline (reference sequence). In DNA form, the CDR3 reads TGCAGTGCTCCCCAGGGGGGGGATGAAAAACTGTTTTTT. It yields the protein CSAPQGGDEKLFF.

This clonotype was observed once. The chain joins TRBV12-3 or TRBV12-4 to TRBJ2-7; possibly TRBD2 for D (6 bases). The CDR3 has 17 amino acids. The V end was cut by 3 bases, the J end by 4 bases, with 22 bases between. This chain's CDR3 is CASSFPPTGRSGYEQYF. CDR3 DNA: TGTGCCAGCAGTTTTCCCCCGACGGGGAGGTCCGGGTACGAGCAGTACTTC.

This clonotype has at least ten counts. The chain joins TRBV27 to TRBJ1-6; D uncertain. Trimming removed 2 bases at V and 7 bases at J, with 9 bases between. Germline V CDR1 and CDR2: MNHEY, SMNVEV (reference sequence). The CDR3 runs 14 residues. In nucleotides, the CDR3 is TGTGCCAGCAGTTTAGCGAGCATAAATTCACCCCTCCACTTT. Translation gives CASSLASINSPLHF.

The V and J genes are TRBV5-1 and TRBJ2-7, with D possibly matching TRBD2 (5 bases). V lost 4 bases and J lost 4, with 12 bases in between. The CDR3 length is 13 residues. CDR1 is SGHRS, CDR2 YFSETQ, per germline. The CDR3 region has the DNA TGCGCCAGCAGCGGCACACTAGTTTACGAGCAGTACTTC. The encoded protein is CASSGTLVYEQYF.

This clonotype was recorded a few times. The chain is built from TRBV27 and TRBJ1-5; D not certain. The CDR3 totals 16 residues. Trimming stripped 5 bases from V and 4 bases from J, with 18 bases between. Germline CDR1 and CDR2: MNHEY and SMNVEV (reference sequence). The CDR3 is CASSPRTLNGNQPQHF. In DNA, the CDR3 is TGTGCCAGCAGTCCTCGGACCCTAAACGGGAATCAGCCCCAGCATTTT.

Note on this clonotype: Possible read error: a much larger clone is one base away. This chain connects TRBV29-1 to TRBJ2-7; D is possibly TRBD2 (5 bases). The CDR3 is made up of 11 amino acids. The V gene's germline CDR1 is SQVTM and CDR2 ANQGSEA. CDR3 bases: TGCGGCGCCGAGGGTTCCTACGAGCAGTACTTC. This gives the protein CGAEGSYEQYF.

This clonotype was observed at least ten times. The CDR3 DNA is TGTGCCAGCAGCTTGACAGGGGGTACGCAGTATTTT. Protein sequence: CASSLTGGTQYF. The rearrangement joins TRBV7-3 to TRBJ2-3, with 9 bases aligning to TRBD1. V dropped 3 bases and J dropped 8; count of bases not matched to a gene: 0. The CDR3 covers 12 residues. The germline V gene encodes CDR1 SGHTA and CDR2 FQGTGA.

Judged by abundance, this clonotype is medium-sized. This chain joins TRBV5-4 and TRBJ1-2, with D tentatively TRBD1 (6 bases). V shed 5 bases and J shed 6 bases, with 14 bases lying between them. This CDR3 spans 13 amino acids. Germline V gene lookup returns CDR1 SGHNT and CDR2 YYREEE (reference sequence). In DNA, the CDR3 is TGTGCCAGCAGTGCAACAGGGAGCGATGGCTACACCTTC. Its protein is CASSATGSDGYTF.

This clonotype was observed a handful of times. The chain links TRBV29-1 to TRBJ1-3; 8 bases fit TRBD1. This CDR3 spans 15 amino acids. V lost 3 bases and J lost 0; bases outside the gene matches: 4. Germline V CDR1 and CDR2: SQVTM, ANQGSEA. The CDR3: CSVEGQDNSGNTIYF. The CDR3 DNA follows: TGCAGCGTTGAGGGACAGGACAACTCTGGAAACACCATATATTTT.

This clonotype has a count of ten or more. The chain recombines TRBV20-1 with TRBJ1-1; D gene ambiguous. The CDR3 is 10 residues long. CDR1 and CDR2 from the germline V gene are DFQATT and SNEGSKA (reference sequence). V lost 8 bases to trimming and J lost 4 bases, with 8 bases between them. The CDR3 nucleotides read TGCAGTCCAGGAGGCACTGAAGCTTTCTTT. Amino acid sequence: CSPGGTEAFF.

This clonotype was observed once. The CDR3 nucleotides are TGTGCCAGCAGCTTGTCACTAGCGGGGCTATCGTTCGAGCAGTACTTC. Protein: CASSLSLAGLSFEQYF. The genes are TRBV5-5 and TRBJ2-7; 10 bases are shared with TRBD2. CDR3 length: 16 residues. The germline CDR1 and CDR2 sequences are SGHKS and YYEKEE (reference sequence). V lost 1 base to trimming and J lost 6 bases; unmatched junction nucleotides: 10.

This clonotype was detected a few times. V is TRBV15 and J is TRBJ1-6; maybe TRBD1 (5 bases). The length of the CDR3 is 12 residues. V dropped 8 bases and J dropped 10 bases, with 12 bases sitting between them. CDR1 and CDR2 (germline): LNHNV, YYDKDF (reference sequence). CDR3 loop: CATGMGGSPLHF. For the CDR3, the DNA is TGTGCCACCGGTATGGGGGGATCACCCCTCCACTTT.